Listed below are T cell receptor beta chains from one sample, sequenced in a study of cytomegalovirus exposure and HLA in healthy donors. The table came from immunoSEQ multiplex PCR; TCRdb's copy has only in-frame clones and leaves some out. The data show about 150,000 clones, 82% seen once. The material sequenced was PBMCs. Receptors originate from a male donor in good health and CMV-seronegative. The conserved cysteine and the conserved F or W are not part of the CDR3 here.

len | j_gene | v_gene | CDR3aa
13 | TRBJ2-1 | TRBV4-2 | ASSQTWDSNNEQF
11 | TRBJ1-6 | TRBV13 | ASSLGEGSPLH
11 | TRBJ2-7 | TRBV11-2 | ASTLGGGYEQY
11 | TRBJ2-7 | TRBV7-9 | ASSLGGTGEQY
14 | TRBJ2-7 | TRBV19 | ASSADSGTGSYEQY
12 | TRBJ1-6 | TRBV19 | ASSARTANSPLH
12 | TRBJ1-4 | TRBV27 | ASSLPGVNEKLF
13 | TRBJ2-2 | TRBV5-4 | ASSLYDRDLGELF
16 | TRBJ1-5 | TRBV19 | ASTRTGGFGYSNQPQH
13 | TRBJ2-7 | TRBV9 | ASSVSSGSPYEQY
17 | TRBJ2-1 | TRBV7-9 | SSSSSGTSGGNSYNEQF
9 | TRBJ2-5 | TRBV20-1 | SATTGETQY
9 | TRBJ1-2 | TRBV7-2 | ASSPSSGYT
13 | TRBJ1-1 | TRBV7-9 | ASSDSRGRRTEAF
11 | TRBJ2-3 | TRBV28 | ASTVGYTDTQY
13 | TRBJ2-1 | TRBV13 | ASSLTSGNYNEQF
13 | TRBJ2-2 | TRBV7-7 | ASSLATGFTGELF
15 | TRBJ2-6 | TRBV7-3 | ASSVQGIGSGANVLT
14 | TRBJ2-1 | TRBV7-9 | ASSSAGLAGRPEQF
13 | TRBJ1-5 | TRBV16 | ASSQIRTVDQPQH
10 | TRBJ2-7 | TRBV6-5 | AVHTSSYEQY
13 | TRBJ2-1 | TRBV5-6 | ASSSGQGAYNEQF